This TCR beta chain was retrieved from a study of control samples from healthy donors and cancer patients. The CDR3 contains 15 residues. V lost 6 bases and J lost 0; bases outside the gene matches: 7. Germline V gene lookup returns CDR1 MGHDK and CDR2 SYGVNS. Generated by immunoSEQ multiplex PCR, the TCRdb table keeps only in-frame clones and is missing some. This sample has some 74,000 clones, with less than 95% found just once. This rearrangement joins TRBV25-1 to TRBJ1-1; TRBD1 matches 7 bases. The specimen was blood. This sequence originates from a young woman in good health. CDR3 sequence: CASSQTGFMNTEAFF. The CDR3 DNA follows: TGTGCCAGCAGCCAGACAGGGTTTATGAACACTGAAGCTTTCTTT. Together with reference TRBV25-1 and TRBJ1-1, the CDR3 gives the full variable domain: EADIYQTPRYLVIGTGKKITLECSQTMGHDKMYWYQQDPGMELHLIHYSYGVNSTEKGDLSSESTVSRIRTEHFPLTLESARPSHTSQYLCASSQTGFMNTEAFFGQGTRLTVV.